This record covers a single T cell receptor (beta chain). Across 24 US areas, participants ranged in age from 18 to 89 years. A PCR-confirmed or clinician-diagnosed COVID-19 case had contacted exposed participants within 2 weeks of entry. In the study's own analysis: Scientists estimated how many nucleated cells there were by amplifying reference gene primers. Assay used: immunoSEQ multiplex PCR; TCRdb lists only in-frame clones, some missing. Clonal size and the V and J genes are those of that table, whereas D and trimming came from the DNA. The table lists roughly 270,000 clones, about four fifths of them singletons. This specimen comes from a study of blood T cell repertoires in COVID-19. J was trimmed by 6 bases and V by 4 bases; bases with no gene match: 6. This CDR3 region has 13 residues. Per germline, CDR1 SGHRS and CDR2 YFSETQ.

This chain connects TRBV5-1 to TRBJ2-7, with 8 nucleotides matching TRBD1. This clonotype was obtained from a man aged 35 to 55 who had been exposed to COVID-19. The sequenced sample consisted of PBMCs or T cells enriched from blood (not recorded which). The CDR3 nucleotides are TGCGCCAGCAGCACGGGACAGGTGACCGAGCAGTACTTC. Translated, it gives CASSTGQVTEQYF.